The rows below give T cell receptor beta chains drawn from one sample of a study of cytomegalovirus exposure and HLA in healthy donors. Sequenced by immunoSEQ multiplex PCR; TCRdb stores in-frame clones only, minus some. This sample yields approximately 150,000 clones, of which about 89% are seen a single time; more than 2.5% belongs to the top ten. Material for sequencing was PBMCs. The receptors were gathered from a woman aged 18-29 years in good health and CMV-seropositive. Each CDR3 is given without its conserved first and last residue. Clone size is not always given. Where it is, it says once, few, many or a class for expanded clones.

v_call	clone_size	j_call	cdr3_aa
TRBV28	-	TRBJ1-1	ASRMTGGGGTEAF
TRBV11-2	-	TRBJ2-3	ASSLGTGVGDTQY
TRBV11-2	-	TRBJ1-4	ASSFGGNEKLF
TRBV7-6	-	TRBJ2-6	ASSLGGQLPSGANVLT
TRBV5-1	-	TRBJ1-2	ASSHDSNYGYT
TRBV5-1	-	TRBJ2-7	ASSLGGGHSYEQY
TRBV6-5	-	TRBJ2-7	ASSRDRSSYEQY
TRBV4-1	-	TRBJ2-4	ASSQGGLAKNIQY
TRBV5-1	-	TRBJ2-7	ASSLVAVRSYEQY
TRBV2	-	TRBJ1-1	ASTDRGAYTEAF
TRBV19	-	TRBJ1-4	ATKPDRGGEKLF
TRBV6-5	-	TRBJ2-3	ASASEDTQY
TRBV6-6	-	TRBJ2-1	ASSLTSGGRNEQF
TRBV9	-	TRBJ2-7	ASSVGTAYEQY
TRBV5-1	-	TRBJ2-5	ASSYRTGQETQY
TRBV5-4	-	TRBJ2-1	ASTSPAAGVYNEQF
TRBV28	once	TRBJ2-7	ASRTRTSGNYEQY
TRBV7-2	-	TRBJ1-2	ASSLEGVYGYT
TRBV5-4	-	TRBJ2-7	ASSVDRGLYEQY
TRBV19	few	TRBJ2-7	ASSMTWDSSSEQY
TRBV29-1	once	TRBJ1-2	SVNSPYGYT
TRBV19	-	TRBJ1-5	ASRPAGEGNNQPQH